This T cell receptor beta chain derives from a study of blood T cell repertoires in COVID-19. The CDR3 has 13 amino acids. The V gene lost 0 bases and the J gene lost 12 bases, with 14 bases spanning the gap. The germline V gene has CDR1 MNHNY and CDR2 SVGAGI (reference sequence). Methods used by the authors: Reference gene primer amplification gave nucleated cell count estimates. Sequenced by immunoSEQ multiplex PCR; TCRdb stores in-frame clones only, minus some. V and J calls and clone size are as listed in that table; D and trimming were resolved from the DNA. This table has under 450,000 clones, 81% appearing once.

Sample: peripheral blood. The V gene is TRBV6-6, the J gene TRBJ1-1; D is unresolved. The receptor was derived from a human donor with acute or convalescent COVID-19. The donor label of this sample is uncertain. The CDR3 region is CASSYSGEGRPFF. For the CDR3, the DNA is TGTGCCAGCAGTTACTCGGGCGAAGGTAGGCCTTTCTTT.